The 23 T cell receptor beta chains below all came from one sample that was sequenced in a study of patients and donors after allogeneic stem cell transplantation. MiXCR, run by TCRdb on the RT-PCR reads, gives a single entry per CDR3 protein. The repertoire holds roughly 960,000 distinct CDR3 sequences, with more than 15% as singletons. Sequencing was carried out using blood, either unsorted or a sorted T cell fraction (not recorded which). The receptors come from a human donor who was either an allogeneic HSCT recipient or a stem cell or donor lymphocyte infusion donor (not recorded which). It is not recorded whose cells these are; they may come from a transplant donor.

V is TRBV7-7 and J is TRBJ2-5; 11 nucleotides align to TRBD2. With 3 bases clipped from V and 4 bases from J, the junction kept 7 bases outside the gene matches. Germline CDR1 is SSHAT and CDR2 is FNYEAQ (reference sequence). This CDR3 has 16 amino acids. The CDR3 here is CASSFLDTSGRETQYF. The DNA of the CDR3 is TGTGCCAGCAGCTTCCTCGACACTAGCGGGAGAGAGACCCAGTACTTC.

The chain is built from TRBV20-1 and TRBJ1-6; the match to TRBD1 covers 8 bases. V shed 4 bases, J shed 9 bases, and the junction held 8 bases outside the gene matches. Germline V gene sequence: CDR1 DFQATT, CDR2 SNEGSKA (reference sequence). This CDR3 has 14 residues. The CDR3 DNA reads TGCAGTGCTACCCCCGGACAGGGTATTTCACCCCTCCACTTT. Protein: CSATPGQGISPLHF.

The V gene is TRBV11-2, the J gene TRBJ2-3; D call uncertain. The CDR3 is made up of 14 amino acids. Germline values: CDR1 SGHAT, CDR2 FQNNGV. Trimming shortened V by 2 bases and J by 0 bases, and 6 bases separated the two germline ends. CDR3 bases: TGTGCCAGCAGCTTACCGACTAGCACAGATACGCAGTATTTT. It translates to CASSLPTSTDTQYF.

This clonotype was counted between two and nine times. This chain links TRBV12-3 or TRBV12-4 with TRBJ2-1, with 9 bases matching TRBD2. The J segment lost 0 bases and the V segment lost 2 bases, leaving 5 bases of the junction unmatched. The CDR3 sequence is 17 residues long. The CDR3 reads CASSLLISGSSYNEQFF. For the CDR3, the DNA is TGTGCCAGCAGTTTACTAATTAGCGGGAGCTCCTACAATGAGCAGTTCTTC.

This chain joins TRBV9 and TRBJ1-2, with 9 bases fitting TRBD1. The ends lost 6 bases at V and 7 bases at J; junction bases unmatched: 13. The germline CDR1 and CDR2 sequences are SGDLS and YYNGEE. This CDR3 has 15 amino acids. Written as DNA, the CDR3 is TGTGCCAGCACCCCGTCAATAGACAGGGGGTCTGGCTACACCTTC. This gives the protein CASTPSIDRGSGYTF.

V gene TRBV7-2 combines with J gene TRBJ2-1; D might be TRBD2 (6 bases). Trimming cost V 3 bases and J 5 bases, with 17 bases left between them. From germline, CDR1 is SGHTA and CDR2 FQGNSA. CDR3 length: 16 amino acids. The DNA of the CDR3 is TGTGCCAGCAGCTTCACCCCCTGGGTAGCGGACAATGAGCAGTTCTTC. Its protein is CASSFTPWVADNEQFF.

The chain combines TRBV7-3 with TRBJ2-1, with 8 nucleotides matching TRBD2. This CDR3 spans 14 amino acids. The V segment lost 5 bases and the J segment 8 bases; nucleotides outside the gene matches: 8. CDR1 is SGHTA and CDR2 is FQGTGA in the germline V gene. This CDR3 is CASSQFREGYEQFF. CDR3 DNA: TGTGCCAGCAGCCAGTTCCGGGAGGGATATGAGCAGTTCTTC.

The chain uses TRBV3-1 and TRBJ2-5; possible D gene TRBD1, 6 bases. Germline-derived CDR1 and CDR2 are LGHDT and YNNKEL (reference sequence). V shed 0 bases and J shed 5 bases, with 19 bases lying between them. This CDR3 has 17 amino acids. The chain's CDR3 is CASSQDKRGSSSETQYF. CDR3 DNA sequence: TGTGCCAGCAGCCAAGACAAAAGGGGGAGTTCCTCGGAGACCCAGTACTTC.

This clonotype has ten or more counts. The rearrangement links TRBV29-1 to TRBJ2-5, with D tentatively TRBD1 (5 bases). V was clipped by 5 bases and J by 2 bases, with 18 bases between them. This CDR3 is 15 amino acids long. The germline gives CDR1 SQVTM, CDR2 ANQGSEA. CDR3 sequence (DNA): TGCAGCGTTCAAACTGAGACAGATTTACAAGAGACCCAGTACTTC. This codes for CSVQTETDLQETQYF. The entire variable domain, with the rest obtained from reference TRBV29-1 and TRBJ2-5, is as follows: SAVISQKPSRDICQRGTSLTIQCQVDSQVTMMFWYRQQPGQSLTLIATANQGSEATYESGFVIDKFPISRPNLTFSTLTVSNMSPEDSSIYLCSVQTETDLQETQYFGPGTRLLVL.

This chain uses TRBV28 with TRBJ1-2; 8 bases align to TRBD1. Germline V gene lookup returns CDR1 MDHEN and CDR2 SYDVKM. The CDR3 sequence is 15 residues long. V lost 5 bases, J lost 3 bases, and 8 bases stayed unmatched. CDR3 residues: CASSLTPGQDYGYTF. As DNA, the CDR3 is TGTGCCAGCAGTCTGACCCCGGGACAGGACTATGGCTACACCTTC.

V usage is TRBV5-1 and J usage is TRBJ2-3; no reliable D call. The V gene lost 0 bases and the J gene lost 7 bases, with 6 bases spanning the gap. The V gene's germline CDR1 is SGHRS and CDR2 YFSETQ. The CDR3 is 12 amino acids. The CDR3 DNA follows: TGCGCCAGCAGCTTGGAAGATCATACGCAGTATTTT. It translates to CASSLEDHTQYF.

This clonotype was seen a few times. The V gene is TRBV7-3, the J gene TRBJ2-7; 7 bases align to TRBD2. Trimming removed 6 bases from V and 3 bases from J; junction bases left unmatched: 8. The CDR3 has 14 residues. From germline, CDR1 is SGHTA and CDR2 FQGTGA. In DNA, the CDR3 is TGTGCCAGCAGTCAGCGGGGAGGCCACTACGAGCAGTACTTC. Translating gives CASSQRGGHYEQYF.

This clonotype was recorded a few times. The chain joins TRBV12-3 or TRBV12-4 to TRBJ2-6, with 8 nucleotides matching TRBD1. CDR3 size: 20 residues. V shed 2 bases and J 0 bases; nucleotides not matched to a gene: 12. The CDR3 sequence is CASSLQTGGFVYSGANVLTF. DNA of the CDR3: TGTGCCAGCAGTTTACAAACAGGGGGTTTTGTCTACTCTGGGGCCAACGTCCTGACTTTC.

The rearrangement uses TRBV7-9 and TRBJ1-2; the D is unclear. CDR1 and CDR2 from the germline V gene are SEHNR and FQNEAQ (reference sequence). V lost 3 bases and J lost 2, with 7 bases in between. The CDR3 is 13 residues long. The CDR3 sequence: CASSFTTNYGYTF. The CDR3 nucleotides are TGTGCCAGCAGCTTTACAACCAACTATGGCTACACCTTC. Based on the CDR3 plus reference TRBV7-9 and TRBJ1-2, the full variable domain is DTGVSQNPRHKITKRGQNVTFRCDPISEHNRLYWYRQTLGQGPEFLTYFQNEAQLEKSRLLSDRFSAERPKGSFSTLEIQRTEQGDSAMYLCASSFTTNYGYTFGSGTRLTVV.

The sample holds a few counts of this clonotype. This sequence joins TRBV20-1 and TRBJ1-3; no clear D gene. CDR1 and CDR2 (germline): DFQATT, SNEGSKA (reference sequence). The CDR3 totals 19 residues. The V gene lost 0 bases and the J gene lost 0 bases, with 21 bases spanning the gap. The CDR3 nucleotides are TGCAGTGCTAGAGATATCGGAGGTTCTCAGGCGAGCTCTGGAAACACCATATATTTT. Amino acids: CSARDIGGSQASSGNTIYF.

This clonotype was detected many times. V and J are TRBV5-1 and TRBJ2-3; 11 bases are shared with TRBD2. The CDR3 extends over 15 amino acids. CDR1 SGHRS and CDR2 YFSETQ come from the germline V gene. Trimming took 9 bases from V and 2 from J; bases not matched to a gene: 8. This CDR3 reads CATRGLAGSTDTQYF. The CDR3 DNA follows: TGCGCCACCCGTGGACTAGCGGGTTCCACAGATACGCAGTATTTT.

This clonotype was observed many times. V is TRBV12-3 or TRBV12-4 and J is TRBJ1-6; 7 bases match TRBD1. The CDR3 sequence is 15 residues long. Trimming removed 5 bases from V and 10 bases from J; junction bases left unmatched: 11. The CDR3 DNA reads as TGTGCCAGCAGTCCGAACAGGGGTGGCGGGTCACCCCTCCACTTT. Translated: CASSPNRGGGSPLHF.

This clonotype was observed a few times. This chain joins TRBV28 and TRBJ2-7; a weak D match, TRBD2 (6 bases). Germline assignment: CDR1 MDHEN and CDR2 SYDVKM. Trimming removed 6 bases from V and 7 bases from J, with 25 bases in between. The CDR3 contains 16 residues. CDR3 region: CASSSTRDGLLGEQYF. The DNA for the CDR3 is TGTGCCAGCAGCTCTACGCGGGACGGACTTTTGGGGGAGCAGTACTTC. The full variable domain, completed using reference TRBV28 and TRBJ2-7, is DVKVTQSSRYLVKRTGEKVFLECVQDMDHENMFWYRQDPGLGLRLIYFSYDVKMKEKGDIPEGYSVSREKKERFSLILESASTNQTSMYLCASSSTRDGLLGEQYFGPGTRLTVT.

The chain employs TRBV7-2 and TRBJ1-2; 8 nucleotides match TRBD1. V shed 1 base, J shed 10 bases, and the junction held 8 bases outside the gene matches. Per germline, CDR1 SGHTA and CDR2 FQGNSA. The CDR3 sequence is 14 residues long. The CDR3 bases are TGTGCCAGCAGCTTAGGGTGGACAGGGAAGCACTACACCTTC. Its translation is CASSLGWTGKHYTF.

The gene calls are TRBV6-6 and TRBJ2-7, with D possibly TRBD1 on 6 matching bases. This CDR3 is 12 amino acids long. V lost 2 bases and J 5 bases, leaving 7 bases between the germline ends. Looked up from germline, CDR1 is MNHNY and CDR2 is SVGAGI (reference sequence). CDR3 in amino acids: CASSYRDNEQYF. CDR3 in DNA: TGTGCCAGCAGTTACCGGGACAACGAGCAGTACTTC.

This clonotype was counted between two and nine times. This chain joins TRBV7-8 and TRBJ1-3; a possible D gene is TRBD1 (5 bases). The V gene's germline CDR1 is SGHVS and CDR2 FQNEAQ. V lost 1 base to trimming and J lost 0 bases, with 16 bases between them. The CDR3 is 18 amino acids. CDR3 in DNA: TGTGCCAGCAGCTTAGAACCCGGGACGCCCAACTCTGGAAACACCATATATTTT. Amino acids: CASSLEPGTPNSGNTIYF.

The CDR3 reads CASSTDPSYEQYF. The CDR3 nucleotides are TGTGCCAGCAGCACCGACCCCTCCTACGAGCAGTACTTC. The V call is TRBV11-2, the J call TRBJ2-7; no clear D gene. The V end lost 5 bases, the J end lost 0 bases, and 8 bases lay between the germline ends. This CDR3 has 13 amino acids. From germline, CDR1 is SGHAT and CDR2 FQNNGV.

This clonotype was recorded a few times. J is TRBJ2-1 and V is TRBV20-1; 9 nucleotides line up with TRBD1. Germline CDR1 reads DFQATT; CDR2 reads SNEGSKA (reference sequence). The CDR3 loop spans 17 amino acids. V lost 5 bases to trimming and J lost 4 bases; unmatched junction nucleotides: 15. The CDR3 coding sequence is TGCAGTGCTTTAGGGGATACAGACAGGGGGAGGTACAATGAGCAGTTCTTC. Its protein is CSALGDTDRGRYNEQFF.